Shown below are 5 T cell receptor beta chains from a single sample sequenced in a study of blood T cell repertoires in COVID-19. Only in-frame clones appear in the TCRdb table, and some are missing; sequencing was by immunoSEQ multiplex PCR. This sample has approximately 160,000 clones, with 80% to 90% found just once. The sequenced sample was peripheral blood. The receptors here all came from a man aged 40-49 years who had recovered from COVID-19.

V and J are TRBV9 and TRBJ1-6; the match to TRBD1 covers 8 bases. This CDR3 is 15 amino acids long. Per germline, CDR1 SGDLS and CDR2 YYNGEE. After removal of 3 bases from V and 9 bases from J, the junction contained 8 bases not matched to a gene. CDR3 amino acids: CASSAQGAKASPLHF. The CDR3 region has the DNA TGTGCCAGCAGCGCGCAGGGGGCGAAGGCTTCACCCCTCCACTTT.

In DNA, the CDR3 is TGTGCCAGCAGTCGGGACAGGGCCGGCGAGCAGTACTTC. It translates to CASSRDRAGEQYF. The chain recombines TRBV12-3 or TRBV12-4 with TRBJ2-7, with 9 bases identical to TRBD1. The CDR3 extends over 13 amino acids. The V and J ends lost 5 bases and 6 bases, in that order; junction bases with no gene match: 5.

The rearrangement uses TRBV5-8 and TRBJ1-2, with 10 bases fitting TRBD1. V was clipped by 0 bases and J by 4 bases; unmatched bases: 3. CDR1 is SGHTS and CDR2 is YDEGEE in the germline V gene. There are 15 residues in the CDR3. The CDR3, as DNA: TGTGCCAGCAGCTTGGTGAGGACAGGGGGCTATGGCTACACCTTC. This encodes CASSLVRTGGYGYTF. Variable domain in full (rest from reference TRBV5-8 and TRBJ1-2): EAGVTQSPTHLIKTRGQQATLRCSPISGHTSVYWYQQALGLGLQFLLWYDEGEERNRGNFPPRFSGRQFPNYSSELNVNALELEDSALYLCASSLVRTGGYGYTFGSGTRLTVV.

The V call is TRBV12-5, the J call TRBJ1-4; TRBD1 aligns across 7 bases. The V gene's germline CDR1 is LGHNT and CDR2 FRNRAP. CDR3 length: 16 residues. Trimming removed 5 bases from V and 0 bases from J; junction bases left unmatched: 6. In nucleotides, the CDR3 is TGTGCTAGTGGTCCACCCGACAGGGCAACTAATGAAAAACTGTTTTTT. It translates to CASGPPDRATNEKLFF.

This chain joins TRBV9 and TRBJ2-3; the D gene is possibly TRBD2 (7 bases). CDR1 is SGDLS, CDR2 YYNGEE, per germline. CDR3 length: 18 amino acids. Trimming shortened V by 0 bases and J by 4 bases, and 21 bases separated the two germline ends. CDR3 nucleotide sequence: TGTGCCAGCAGCGTAGAGGCGTCGTGGGCGGGGGCGGCAGATACGCAGTATTTT. Translated, it gives CASSVEASWAGAADTQYF.